The rows below give T cell receptor beta chains drawn from one sample of a study of cytomegalovirus exposure and HLA in healthy donors. Measured with immunoSEQ multiplex PCR; TCRdb has only the in-frame clones, and not every one. The profile shows about 160,000 clones, more than 70% of them singletons. The sample taken for sequencing was PBMCs. The source of these receptors is a man in his thirties or forties in good health and CMV-seronegative. Each CDR3 is given with its conserved first and last residue. D genes are given only for firm matches. The size entry is marked missing in some rows and otherwise reads once, few, many or a size class.

clone_size: .; d_call: .; j_call: TRBJ2-7; v_call: TRBV6-1; cdr3_aa: CASSLGGARPYEQYF; cdr3_nt: TGTGCCAGCAGTCTAGGCGGGGCTCGACCCTACGAGCAGTACTTC
clone_size: .; d_call: TRBD1; j_call: TRBJ2-1; v_call: TRBV19; cdr3_aa: CASKTGGPPYNEQFF; cdr3_nt: TGTGCCAGCAAGACAGGGGGGCCCCCCTACAATGAGCAGTTCTTC
clone_size: .; d_call: .; j_call: TRBJ1-6; v_call: TRBV13; cdr3_aa: CASSPRRWERNSPLHF; cdr3_nt: TGTGCCAGCAGCCCCCGGAGGTGGGAAAGGAATTCACCCCTCCACTTT
clone_size: .; d_call: .; j_call: TRBJ2-3; v_call: TRBV7-6; cdr3_aa: CASSPGGLYRTDTQYF; cdr3_nt: TGTGCCAGCAGCCCAGGGGGACTTTACCGCACAGATACGCAGTATTTT
clone_size: .; d_call: TRBD1; j_call: TRBJ1-2; v_call: TRBV7-2; cdr3_aa: CASSLAGQGGYTF; cdr3_nt: TGTGCCAGCAGCTTAGCGGGACAGGGTGGCTACACCTTC
clone_size: .; d_call: .; j_call: TRBJ2-3; v_call: TRBV25-1; cdr3_aa: CASSDLAGYGDTQYF; cdr3_nt: TGTGCCAGCAGTGATTTGGCAGGGTATGGAGATACGCAGTATTTT
clone_size: .; d_call: .; j_call: TRBJ2-7; v_call: TRBV7-3; cdr3_aa: CASSPFRGSYEQYF; cdr3_nt: TGTGCCAGCAGCCCCTTCCGGGGATCTTACGAGCAGTACTTC
clone_size: .; d_call: TRBD1; j_call: TRBJ1-4; v_call: TRBV5-1; cdr3_aa: CASSLDDRGSEKLFF; cdr3_nt: TGCGCCAGCAGCTTGGACGACAGGGGATCTGAAAAACTGTTTTTT
clone_size: .; d_call: TRBD2; j_call: TRBJ2-5; v_call: TRBV10-3; cdr3_aa: CATGLAGDLEETQYF; cdr3_nt: TGTGCCACCGGCCTAGCGGGAGATCTGGAAGAGACCCAGTACTTC
clone_size: .; d_call: TRBD1; j_call: TRBJ1-3; v_call: TRBV5-1; cdr3_aa: CASSPGQEYRNTIYF; cdr3_nt: TGCGCCAGCAGCCCGGGACAGGAGTATCGAAACACCATATATTTT
clone_size: once; d_call: TRBD1; j_call: TRBJ2-7; v_call: TRBV12-5; cdr3_aa: CASGLDPGQITYEQYF; cdr3_nt: TGTGCTAGTGGTTTGGACCCGGGACAGATAACCTACGAGCAGTACTTC
clone_size: .; d_call: .; j_call: TRBJ2-6; v_call: TRBV4-3; cdr3_aa: CASSQGARGANVLTF; cdr3_nt: TGCGCCAGCAGCCAAGGTGCCCGGGGGGCCAACGTCCTGACTTTC
clone_size: .; d_call: TRBD1; j_call: TRBJ1-2; v_call: TRBV6-1; cdr3_aa: CASTGQGRYGYTF; cdr3_nt: TGTGCCAGCACAGGACAGGGCCGCTATGGCTACACCTTC
clone_size: .; d_call: TRBD1; j_call: TRBJ1-3; v_call: TRBV14; cdr3_aa: CASSLNPGTGGRTIYF; cdr3_nt: TGTGCCAGCAGCCTAAACCCCGGGACAGGGGGACGCACCATATATTTT
clone_size: .; d_call: TRBD2; j_call: TRBJ2-3; v_call: TRBV15; cdr3_aa: CATSRDVASGNGDTQYF; cdr3_nt: TGTGCCACCAGCAGAGATGTTGCTAGCGGGAATGGGGATACGCAGTATTTT
clone_size: .; d_call: .; j_call: TRBJ2-7; v_call: TRBV27; cdr3_aa: CASSPLDRAYEQYF; cdr3_nt: TGTGCCAGCAGTCCTCTTGACAGAGCCTACGAGCAGTACTTC
clone_size: .; d_call: TRBD1; j_call: TRBJ1-1; v_call: TRBV7-3; cdr3_aa: CASSSKPPGQGEYRAFF; cdr3_nt: TGTGCCAGCAGCTCTAAACCTCCGGGACAGGGCGAGTACCGGGCTTTCTTT
clone_size: .; d_call: .; j_call: TRBJ1-5; v_call: TRBV2; cdr3_aa: CASKGEGNQPQHF; cdr3_nt: TGTGCCAGCAAAGGGGAGGGCAATCAGCCCCAGCATTTT
clone_size: .; d_call: .; j_call: TRBJ2-1; v_call: TRBV6-1; cdr3_aa: CASSRTGHPYNEQFF; cdr3_nt: TGTGCCAGCAGTCGAACGGGACATCCCTACAATGAGCAGTTCTTC
clone_size: .; d_call: TRBD1; j_call: TRBJ2-7; v_call: TRBV7-6; cdr3_aa: CASSLGGGTGIYEQYF; cdr3_nt: TGTGCCAGCAGCTTAGGGGGAGGGACAGGGATTTACGAGCAGTACTTC
clone_size: .; d_call: .; j_call: TRBJ1-2; v_call: TRBV7-9; cdr3_aa: CASSLGGTGPVTVNYGYTF; cdr3_nt: TGTGCCAGCAGCTTAGGGGGAACAGGGCCCGTTACAGTTAACTATGGCTACACCTTC
clone_size: .; d_call: TRBD2; j_call: TRBJ2-2; v_call: TRBV11-1; cdr3_aa: CASSRPLAGGIWDTGELFF; cdr3_nt: TGTGCCAGCAGTCGACCTCTAGCGGGAGGAATTTGGGACACCGGGGAGCTGTTTTTT
clone_size: .; d_call: TRBD2; j_call: TRBJ2-1; v_call: TRBV9; cdr3_aa: CASSPILAGGLYNEQFF; cdr3_nt: TGTGCCAGCAGCCCTATATTGGCGGGGGGCCTCTACAATGAGCAGTTCTTC
clone_size: .; d_call: TRBD1; j_call: TRBJ2-5; v_call: TRBV5-1; cdr3_aa: CASSLPLDRGLSKEQYF; cdr3_nt: TGCGCCAGCAGCTTGCCCCTGGACAGGGGGCTGTCGAAGGAGCAGTACTTC
clone_size: .; d_call: TRBD2; j_call: TRBJ2-7; v_call: TRBV11-3; cdr3_aa: CASSYDLGLAGGLTYEQYF; cdr3_nt: TGTGCCAGCAGCTACGACCTGGGACTAGCGGGAGGACTCACCTACGAGCAGTACTTC
clone_size: .; d_call: TRBD2; j_call: TRBJ2-3; v_call: TRBV15; cdr3_aa: CATSSGTSGGPSTDTQYF; cdr3_nt: TGTGCCACCAGCAGCGGGACTAGCGGGGGACCTAGCACAGATACGCAGTATTTT
clone_size: few; d_call: .; j_call: TRBJ1-3; v_call: TRBV27; cdr3_aa: CASSRGGGNTIYF; cdr3_nt: TGTGCCAGCTCTAGGGGGGGAGGAAACACCATATATTTT
clone_size: .; d_call: TRBD2; j_call: TRBJ2-1; v_call: TRBV4-2; cdr3_aa: CASSQEGSLAGEHEQFF; cdr3_nt: TGTGCCAGCAGCCAAGAGGGGTCGCTAGCGGGAGAACATGAGCAGTTCTTC
clone_size: once; d_call: .; j_call: TRBJ2-4; v_call: TRBV21-1; cdr3_aa: CASRAMGGQGSGRGAPKNIQYF; cdr3_nt: TGTGCCAGCAGAGCAATGGGCGGACAGGGGAGCGGGAGAGGGGCCCCCAAAAACATTCAGTACTTC
clone_size: .; d_call: .; j_call: TRBJ2-1; v_call: TRBV5-1; cdr3_aa: CASSPYGNRNEQFF; cdr3_nt: TGCGCCAGCAGCCCCTACGGGAATCGCAATGAGCAGTTCTTC
clone_size: .; d_call: TRBD1; j_call: TRBJ1-6; v_call: TRBV7-9; cdr3_aa: CASSSLGQVGAEAPLHF; cdr3_nt: TGTGCCAGCAGCTCCCTAGGACAGGTGGGGGCTGAGGCACCCCTCCACTTT
clone_size: .; d_call: .; j_call: TRBJ1-1; v_call: TRBV27; cdr3_aa: CASSPTLGGRVFTEAFF; cdr3_nt: TGTGCCAGCAGTCCGACCCTCGGGGGGCGAGTGTTCACTGAAGCTTTCTTT
clone_size: .; d_call: .; j_call: TRBJ2-7; v_call: TRBV9; cdr3_aa: CASSPGGSRSYEQYF; cdr3_nt: TGTGCCAGCAGTCCCGGAGGGAGCAGATCCTACGAGCAGTACTTC
clone_size: .; d_call: TRBD2; j_call: TRBJ2-7; v_call: TRBV6-5; cdr3_aa: CASSYSMLAGGYEQYF; cdr3_nt: TGTGCCAGCAGTTACTCGATGCTAGCGGGGGGTTACGAGCAGTACTTC
clone_size: .; d_call: TRBD1; j_call: TRBJ2-1; v_call: TRBV6-5; cdr3_aa: CASSYPGQGRYNEQFF; cdr3_nt: TGTGCCAGCAGTTACCCTGGACAGGGAAGGTACAATGAGCAGTTCTTC